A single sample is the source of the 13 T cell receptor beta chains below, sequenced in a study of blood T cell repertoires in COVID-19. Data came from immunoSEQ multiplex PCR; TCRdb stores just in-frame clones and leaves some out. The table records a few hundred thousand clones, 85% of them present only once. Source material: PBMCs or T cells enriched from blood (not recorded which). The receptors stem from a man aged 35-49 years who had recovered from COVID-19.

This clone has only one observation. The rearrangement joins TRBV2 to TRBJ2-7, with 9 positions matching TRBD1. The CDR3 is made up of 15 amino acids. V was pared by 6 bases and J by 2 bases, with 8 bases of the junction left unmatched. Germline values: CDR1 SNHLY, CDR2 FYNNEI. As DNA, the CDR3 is TGTGCCAGCAGCCAGTCGGGACAGGGAGCCTACGAGCAGTACTTC. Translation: CASSQSGQGAYEQYF. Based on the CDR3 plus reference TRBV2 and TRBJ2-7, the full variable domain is EPEVTQTPSHQVTQMGQEVILRCVPISNHLYFYWYRQILGQKVEFLVSFYNNEISEKSEIFDDQFSVERPDGSNFTLKIRSTKLEDSAMYFCASSQSGQGAYEQYFGPGTRLTVT.

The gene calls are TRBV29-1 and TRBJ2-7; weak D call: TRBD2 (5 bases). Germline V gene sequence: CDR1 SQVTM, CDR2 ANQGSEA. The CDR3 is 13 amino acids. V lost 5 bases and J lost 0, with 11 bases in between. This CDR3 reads CSVRTPVSYEQYF. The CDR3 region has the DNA TGCAGCGTTCGGACTCCTGTCTCCTACGAGCAGTACTTC.

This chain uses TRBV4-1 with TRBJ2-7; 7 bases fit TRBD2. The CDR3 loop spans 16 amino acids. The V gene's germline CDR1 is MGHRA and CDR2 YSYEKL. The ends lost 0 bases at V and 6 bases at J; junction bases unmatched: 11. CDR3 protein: CASSQDELRLASEQYF. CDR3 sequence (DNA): TGCGCCAGCAGCCAAGATGAACTCAGACTAGCTTCCGAGCAGTACTTC.

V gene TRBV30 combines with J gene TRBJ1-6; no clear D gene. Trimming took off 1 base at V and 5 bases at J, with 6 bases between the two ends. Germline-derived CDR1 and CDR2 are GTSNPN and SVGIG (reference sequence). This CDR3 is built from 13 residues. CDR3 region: CAWSGSNNSPLHF. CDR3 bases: TGTGCCTGGAGTGGGAGTAATAATTCACCCCTCCACTTT.

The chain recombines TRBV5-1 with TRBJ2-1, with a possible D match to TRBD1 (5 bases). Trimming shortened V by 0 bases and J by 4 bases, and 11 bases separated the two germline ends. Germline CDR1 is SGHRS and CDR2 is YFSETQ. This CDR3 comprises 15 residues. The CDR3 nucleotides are TGCGCCAGCAGCTTGGGGCAGGGCCTTTACAATGAGCAGTTCTTC. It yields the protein CASSLGQGLYNEQFF.

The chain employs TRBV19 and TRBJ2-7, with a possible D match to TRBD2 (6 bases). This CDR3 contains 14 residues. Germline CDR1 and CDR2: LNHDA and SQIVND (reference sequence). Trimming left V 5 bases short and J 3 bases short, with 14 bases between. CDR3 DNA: TGTGCCAGTAGTTCCGCGGGGAATAACTACGAGCAGTACTTC. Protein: CASSSAGNNYEQYF. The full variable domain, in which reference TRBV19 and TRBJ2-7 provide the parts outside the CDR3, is DGGITQSPKYLFRKEGQNVTLSCEQNLNHDAMYWYRQDPGQGLRLIYYSQIVNDFQKGDIAEGYSVSREKKESFPLTVTSAQKNPTAFYLCASSSAGNNYEQYFGPGTRLTVT.

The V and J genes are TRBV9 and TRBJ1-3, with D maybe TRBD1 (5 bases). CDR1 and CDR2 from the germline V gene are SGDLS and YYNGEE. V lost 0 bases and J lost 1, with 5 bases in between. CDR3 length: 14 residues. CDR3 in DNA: TGTGCCAGCAGCGTAGACAGGTCTGGAAACACCATATATTTT. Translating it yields CASSVDRSGNTIYF.

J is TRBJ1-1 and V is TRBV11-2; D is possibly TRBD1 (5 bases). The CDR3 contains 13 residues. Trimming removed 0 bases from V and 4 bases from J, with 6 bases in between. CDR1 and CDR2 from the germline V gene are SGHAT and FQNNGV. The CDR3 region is CASSLDQGTEAFF. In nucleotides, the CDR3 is TGTGCCAGCAGCTTAGACCAGGGCACTGAAGCTTTCTTT.

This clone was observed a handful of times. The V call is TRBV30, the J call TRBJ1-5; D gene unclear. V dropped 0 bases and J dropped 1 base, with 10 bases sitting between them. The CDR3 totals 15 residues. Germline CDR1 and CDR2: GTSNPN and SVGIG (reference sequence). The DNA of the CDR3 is TGTGCCTGGAGTGTATTTGGCGGGAGCAATCAGCCCCAGCATTTT. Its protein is CAWSVFGGSNQPQHF.

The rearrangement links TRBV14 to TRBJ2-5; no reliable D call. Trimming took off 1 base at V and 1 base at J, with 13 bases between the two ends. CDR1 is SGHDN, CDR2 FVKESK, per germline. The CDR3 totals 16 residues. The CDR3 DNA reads TGTGCCAGCAGCCAAGGAGCTGTAAACAGCCAAGAGACCCAGTACTTC. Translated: CASSQGAVNSQETQYF. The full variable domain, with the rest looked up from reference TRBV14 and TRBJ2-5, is EAGVTQFPSHSVIEKGQTVTLRCDPISGHDNLYWYRRVMGKEIKFLLHFVKESKQDESGMPNNRFLAERTGGTYSTLKVQPAELEDSGVYFCASSQGAVNSQETQYFGPGTRLLVL.

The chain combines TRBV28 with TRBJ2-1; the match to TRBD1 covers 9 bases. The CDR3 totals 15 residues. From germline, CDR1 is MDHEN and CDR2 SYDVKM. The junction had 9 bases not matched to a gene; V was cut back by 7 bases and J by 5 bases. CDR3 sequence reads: CASNLGTGRHNEQFF. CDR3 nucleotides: TGTGCCAGCAATCTCGGGACAGGGAGACACAATGAGCAGTTCTTC.

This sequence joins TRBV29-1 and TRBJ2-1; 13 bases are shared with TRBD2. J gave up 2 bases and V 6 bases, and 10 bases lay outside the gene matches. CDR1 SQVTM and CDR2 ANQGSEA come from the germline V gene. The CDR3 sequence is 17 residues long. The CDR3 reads CSVRTSGRRRAYNEQFF. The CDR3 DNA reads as TGCAGCGTCCGGACTAGCGGGAGAAGGAGGGCCTACAATGAGCAGTTCTTC.

The CDR3 bases are TGTGCCAGCAGCTTGAGTAATAGCGGGACGCGGGAGACCCAGTACTTC. This gives the protein CASSLSNSGTRETQYF. The chain couples TRBV5-4 to TRBJ2-5; 8 bases line up with TRBD2. Germline loops: CDR1 SGHNT, CDR2 YYREEE (reference sequence). The length of the CDR3 is 16 residues. J was trimmed by 5 bases and V by 1 base; bases with no gene match: 10. Full variable domain (missing parts from reference TRBV5-4 and TRBJ2-5): ETGVTQSPTHLIKTRGQQVTLRCSSQSGHNTVSWYQQALGQGPQFIFQYYREEENGRGNFPPRFSGLQFPNYSSELNVNALELDDSALYLCASSLSNSGTRETQYFGPGTRLLVL.